There are many counts of the clone carrying this T cell receptor (beta chain). Its antigen is undetermined. This specimen comes from a study of Graves' ophthalmopathy and Graves' hyperthyroidism. Regarding the study as a whole: Ophthalmopathy progression was predicted with about 67% sensitivity and about 72% specificity.

Investigators amplified TCR beta CDR3 regions from RNA transcripts. Scientists carried out first-round RT-PCR using HTBI primers and then a second-round multiplex PCR. TCRdb used MiXCR to reprocess the multiplex PCR reads, holding one entry per CDR3 protein. The sample has hundreds of thousands of distinct CDR3 sequences, 20% to 25% seen once. Researchers turned away patients with other autoimmune diseases, uncontrolled infections, pregnancy or lactation. The clonotype was recovered from a woman younger than 30 with stable Graves' hyperthyroidism. Some clones in this sample may be carry-over from other donors' samples. The sequenced material came from peripheral blood.

DNA for the CDR3: TGTGCCAGCAGCTTAGTTTACAGGGCGAACACTGAAGCTTTCTTT. The encoded protein is CASSLVYRANTEAFF. The J gene is TRBJ1-1, the V gene TRBV11-2, with a tentative D call TRBD1 (6 bases). V lost 1 base to trimming and J lost 1 base, with 10 bases between them. Germline loops: CDR1 SGHAT, CDR2 FQNNGV. The CDR3 sequence is 15 residues long.